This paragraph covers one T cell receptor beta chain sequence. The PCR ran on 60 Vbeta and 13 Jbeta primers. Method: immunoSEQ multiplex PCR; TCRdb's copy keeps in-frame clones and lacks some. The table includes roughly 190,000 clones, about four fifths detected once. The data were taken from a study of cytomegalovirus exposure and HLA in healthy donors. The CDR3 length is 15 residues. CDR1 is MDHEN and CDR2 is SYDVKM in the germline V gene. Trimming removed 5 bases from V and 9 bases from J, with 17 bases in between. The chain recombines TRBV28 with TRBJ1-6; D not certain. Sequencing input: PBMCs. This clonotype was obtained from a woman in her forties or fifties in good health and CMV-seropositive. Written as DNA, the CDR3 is TGTGCCAGCAGTCAGCCGGGAGGTACGTTTTCACCCCTCCACTTT. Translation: CASSQPGGTFSPLHF.